This paragraph reports one T cell receptor beta chain. This record belongs to a study of blood T cell repertoires in COVID-19. In the authors' workflow: Scientists estimated how many nucleated cells there were by amplifying reference gene primers. The table came from immunoSEQ multiplex PCR; TCRdb's copy has only in-frame clones and leaves some out. The V and J calls and clone size come from that table; D and trimming were worked out from the DNA. The sample records about 240,000 clones, around 82% being singletons. Adults between roughly 18 and 89 years of age took part from more than 20 US areas. Assignment of participants to cohorts was predicated upon participant-reported clinical history. The CDR3 is 15 amino acids. The V gene's germline CDR1 is MNHEY and CDR2 SVGAGI. Trimming removed 3 bases at V and 6 bases at J, with 18 bases between.

Material: PBMCs or T cells enriched from blood (not recorded which). The receptor was derived from a woman aged 40 to 50 who had been exposed to COVID-19. This chain links TRBV6-5 with TRBJ2-7; a weak D match, TRBD2 (7 bases). As DNA, the CDR3 is TGTGCCAGCAGTTATTGGGGAGGGGGGGTGAGCGAGCAGTACTTC. Its protein product is CASSYWGGGVSEQYF.